This passage covers 5 T cell receptor beta chains from one sample sequenced in a study of T-cell memory formation after mild COVID-19. One entry per CDR3 protein, called by TCRdb with MiXCR from the 5' RACE reads. This sample has more than 35,000 distinct CDR3 sequences, with roughly 9.8% found just once. Sequenced material: PBMCs or a T cell subset sorted from them (not recorded which). Receptors were obtained from an adult woman who had mild COVID-19 (a few samples of this study predate the infection). Cell type and time point are not known.

The CDR3 region is CSAGGLAGADTQYF. For the CDR3, the DNA is TGCAGTGCTGGAGGACTAGCGGGAGCAGATACGCAGTATTTT. V usage is TRBV20-1 and J usage is TRBJ2-3; 13 bases map to TRBD2. Germline CDR1 reads DFQATT; CDR2 reads SNEGSKA (reference sequence). CDR3 length equals 14 residues. The trim removed 5 bases at V and 4 bases at J, leaving 3 bases unmatched.

Many counts were recorded for this clonotype. The rearrangement uses TRBV7-3 and TRBJ2-7, with 8 positions matching TRBD2. The germline gives CDR1 SGHTA, CDR2 FQGTGA. This CDR3 is 16 amino acids long. V shed 7 bases, J shed 3 bases, and the junction held 14 bases outside the gene matches. The CDR3 DNA reads TGTGCCAGCATGGAGCGGGAGCCCCAACTTTACTACGAGCAGTACTTC. Translating gives CASMEREPQLYYEQYF.

A few counts support this clonotype. The chain carries TRBV19 and TRBJ2-7; TRBD1 agrees at 9 bases. Trimming cost V 7 bases and J 3 bases; bases outside gene matches: 7. CDR1 is LNHDA, CDR2 SQIVND, per germline (reference sequence). This CDR3 is built from 14 residues. The CDR3 is CASMGTGTNYEQYF. The CDR3 DNA is TGTGCCAGTATGGGGACAGGGACGAACTACGAGCAGTACTTC.

This clonotype was picked up a small number of times. This chain uses TRBV6-1 with TRBJ2-2; no clear D gene. CDR3 length: 14 residues. The V and J ends lost 5 bases and 3 bases respectively, with 10 bases between them. CDR1 is MNHNS, CDR2 SASEGT, per germline. The CDR3 DNA sequence: TGTGCCAGCAGTTTGGTTGGGGACACCGGGGAGCTGTTTTTT. Translating gives CASSLVGDTGELFF.

This clonotype has a handful of counts. The chain couples TRBV3-1 to TRBJ2-6; 10 bases line up with TRBD2. CDR1 and CDR2 from the germline V gene are LGHDT and YNNKEL (reference sequence). The CDR3 loop spans 18 amino acids. The J segment lost 0 bases and the V segment lost 1 base, leaving 3 bases of the junction unmatched. DNA of the CDR3: TGTGCCAGCAGCCAAGCACTAGCGGGGATCTCTGGGGCCAACGTCCTGACTTTC. Its translation is CASSQALAGISGANVLTF.